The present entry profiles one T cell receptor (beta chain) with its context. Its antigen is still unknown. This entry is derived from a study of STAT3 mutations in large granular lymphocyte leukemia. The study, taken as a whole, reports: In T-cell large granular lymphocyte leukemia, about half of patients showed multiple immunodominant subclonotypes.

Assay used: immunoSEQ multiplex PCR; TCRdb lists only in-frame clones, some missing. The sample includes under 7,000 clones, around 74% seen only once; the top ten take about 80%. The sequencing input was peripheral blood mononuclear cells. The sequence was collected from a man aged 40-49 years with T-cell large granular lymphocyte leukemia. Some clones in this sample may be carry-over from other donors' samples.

CDR3 DNA: TGTGCCAGCAGCTTAAGTCTAGCGGGAAGGGGCTACAATGAGCAGTTCTTC. This translates into CASSLSLAGRGYNEQFF. The rearrangement joins TRBV11-2 to TRBJ2-1, with 9 bases lining up with TRBD2. Germline loops: CDR1 SGHAT, CDR2 FQNNGV. There are 17 residues in the CDR3. Trimming took 2 bases from V and 3 from J; bases not matched to a gene: 8.